Below are 22 T cell receptor beta chains sequenced from a single sample in a study of blood T cell repertoires in COVID-19 (dated by TCRdb to 2020 to 2022). Libraries came from the immunoSEQ multiplex PCR assay. TCRdb retrieved this table from immuneACCESS and kept in-frame rearrangements only. Not all clones are present; in checked studies, unresolved V genes account for under half, and no reason is known for the remainder. The sample profile shows approximately 110,000 clones; roughly nine tenths of them were found once. Jointly, the top ten make up about a third of the sample. Sample: peripheral blood. These receptors were taken from a woman at least 80 years old with acute or convalescent COVID-19.

This clone occurred once. The chain employs TRBV7-2 and TRBJ2-2; the D is unclear. Germline V gives CDR1 SGHTA, CDR2 FQGNSA. CDR3 size: 11 residues. The V end lost 4 bases, the J end lost 9 bases, and 6 bases lay between the germline ends. CDR3 nucleotides: TGTGCCAGCAGCTCTGTCCGGGAGCTGTTTTTT. Translated, it gives CASSSVRELFF.

The chain recombines TRBV18 with TRBJ1-2, with 11 positions matching TRBD1. The CDR3 is made up of 13 amino acids. Germline CDR1 KGHSH, CDR2 LQKENI. Trimming removed 5 bases from V and 13 bases from J; junction bases left unmatched: 9. In DNA, the CDR3 is TGTGCCAGCTCAGCCGGGACAGGGGGAAATTTCACCTTC. This sequence encodes CASSAGTGGNFTF.

CDR3: CASTSGTGGNYGYTF. CDR3 nucleotide sequence: TGCGCCAGCACCTCAGGGACAGGGGGTAACTATGGCTACACCTTC. This chain links TRBV4-1 with TRBJ1-2; TRBD1 agrees at 11 bases. The ends lost 7 bases at V and 1 base at J; junction bases unmatched: 5. The germline V gene has CDR1 MGHRA and CDR2 YSYEKL. There are 15 residues in the CDR3.

The CDR3 sequence: CASSQFSNQPQHF. The CDR3 region has the DNA TGTGCCAGTAGTCAGTTCTCGAATCAGCCCCAGCATTTT. The chain carries TRBV19 and TRBJ1-5; D not certain. The CDR3 covers 13 residues. The germline CDR1 and CDR2 sequences are LNHDA and SQIVND (reference sequence). Trimming stripped 5 bases from V and 4 bases from J, with 9 bases between.

This clone showed up just once. V usage is TRBV14 and J usage is TRBJ2-2; 8 nucleotides line up with TRBD1. This CDR3 is built from 16 residues. V lost 4 bases, J lost 3 bases, and 7 bases stayed unmatched. Germline assignment: CDR1 SGHDN and CDR2 FVKESK. CDR3 nucleotides: TGTGCCAGCAGCCCAGGACAGGGTTGGGACACCGGGGAGCTGTTTTTT. Its translation: CASSPGQGWDTGELFF.

The chain carries TRBV5-1 and TRBJ2-3; 9 bases map to TRBD1. From germline, CDR1 is SGHRS and CDR2 YFSETQ. The CDR3 covers 14 residues. The J segment lost 6 bases and the V segment lost 4 bases, leaving 6 bases of the junction unmatched. CDR3 sequence: CASSEQGAGDTQYF. The CDR3 nucleotides are TGCGCCAGCAGCGAACAGGGGGCTGGGGATACGCAGTATTTT.

The rearrangement links TRBV10-3 to TRBJ2-7; 7 nucleotides line up with TRBD1. V was clipped by 6 bases and J by 1 base; unmatched bases: 6. CDR1 and CDR2 (germline): ENHRY, SYGVKD. The CDR3 has 14 amino acids. The CDR3 sequence is CAIRDRAASYEQYF. The CDR3 DNA reads as TGTGCCATCAGAGACAGGGCAGCATCCTACGAGCAGTACTTC.

This sequence joins TRBV24-1 and TRBJ2-7; D might be TRBD1 (6 bases). Germline loops: CDR1 KGHDR, CDR2 SFDVKD. V was trimmed by 2 bases and J by 3 bases, leaving 13 bases between them. This CDR3 has 15 residues. The DNA for the CDR3 is TGTGCCACCAGTGATTCCGCACAGGGTGGCTACGAGCAGTACTTC. Protein: CATSDSAQGGYEQYF.

This clone is medium-sized. The rearrangement links TRBV6-4 to TRBJ2-2, with 7 bases lining up with TRBD1. Trimming cost V 0 bases and J 9 bases; bases outside gene matches: 7. The CDR3 length is 15 residues. CDR1 is MRHNA and CDR2 is SNTAGT in the germline V gene. This chain's CDR3 is CASSDSEQGIRELFF. In nucleotides, the CDR3 is TGTGCCAGCAGTGACTCGGAACAGGGGATCAGGGAGCTGTTTTTT.

The V and J genes are TRBV5-6 and TRBJ2-3; 9 bases are a match to TRBD1. With V trimmed by 0 bases and J by 2 bases, 10 bases remained unmatched. The CDR3 covers 18 residues. CDR1 is SGHDT and CDR2 is YYEEEE in the germline V gene. CDR3: CASSLEGQGSYPTDTQYF. The CDR3 region has the DNA TGTGCCAGCAGCTTGGAGGGACAGGGTTCGTATCCCACAGATACGCAGTATTTT.

The chain is built from TRBV27 and TRBJ2-1, with D perhaps matching TRBD1 (6 bases). This CDR3 comprises 15 residues. Trimming stripped 4 bases from V and 4 bases from J, with 14 bases between. Germline V gene data show CDR1 as MNHEY and CDR2 as SMNVEV (reference sequence). CDR3 bases: TGTGCCAGCAGTTCAGGGGAAATCACATACAATGAGCAGTTCTTC. This sequence encodes CASSSGEITYNEQFF.

The chain joins TRBV28 to TRBJ1-5; D is perhaps TRBD1 (5 bases). Germline CDR1 reads MDHEN; CDR2 reads SYDVKM. The CDR3 consists of 15 residues. V lost 6 bases and J 3 bases, leaving 15 bases between the germline ends. This chain's CDR3 is CASSLGGLLNQPQHF. As DNA, the CDR3 is TGTGCCAGCAGCCTCGGGGGGTTACTCAATCAGCCCCAGCATTTT.

This clone was detected only a few times. The chain has TRBV10-2 and TRBJ2-7, with 10 bases that match TRBD1. Germline V CDR1 and CDR2: WSHSY, SAAADI. The CDR3 has 15 amino acids. The J segment lost 4 bases and the V segment lost 6 bases, leaving 9 bases of the junction unmatched. CDR3 sequence reads: CASRTGTGEFYEQYF. The DNA of the CDR3 is TGCGCCAGCAGGACAGGGACAGGGGAATTTTACGAGCAGTACTTC.

The rearrangement uses TRBV6-6 and TRBJ2-7; tentative D call: TRBD2 (5 bases). Trimming removed 6 bases at V and 6 bases at J, with 15 bases between. CDR1 MNHNY and CDR2 SVGAGI come from the germline V gene (reference sequence). The CDR3 is 13 amino acids. CDR3 residues: CASSANGVGEQYF. The CDR3 nucleotides read TGTGCCAGCAGCGCAAACGGGGTGGGCGAGCAGTACTTC.

The chain links TRBV5-1 to TRBJ1-2; 7 bases line up with TRBD1. Trimming cost V 2 bases and J 6 bases; bases outside gene matches: 4. CDR3 size: 13 residues. Germline values: CDR1 SGHRS, CDR2 YFSETQ. In DNA form, the CDR3 reads TGCGCCAGCAGCTTAACAGGGGCCGATGGCTACACCTTC. Its translation: CASSLTGADGYTF.

V usage is TRBV10-3 and J usage is TRBJ2-2; maybe TRBD2 (5 bases). CDR1 is ENHRY and CDR2 is SYGVKD in the germline V gene. V was clipped by 9 bases and J by 5 bases, with 13 bases between them. This CDR3 has 13 amino acids. CDR3 protein: CAILQSGTGELFF. In nucleotides, the CDR3 is TGTGCCATTCTACAGTCGGGGACCGGGGAGCTGTTTTTT.

V usage is TRBV11-2 and J usage is TRBJ2-2; no clear D. V lost 2 bases, J lost 8 bases, and 6 bases lay in between. The CDR3 length is 12 residues. Germline loops: CDR1 SGHAT, CDR2 FQNNGV. CDR3 sequence (DNA): TGTGCCAGCAGCTTATCGACAGGGGAGCTGTTTTTT. Amino acid sequence: CASSLSTGELFF.

This clone appeared a few times. The chain links TRBV19 to TRBJ2-7; possible D gene TRBD2, 7 bases. Looked up from germline, CDR1 is LNHDA and CDR2 is SQIVND (reference sequence). This CDR3 region has 14 residues. Deletions cut 1 base from V and 2 bases from J, with 9 bases between. The CDR3 region is CASSIGGGTYEQYF. In DNA, the CDR3 is TGTGCCAGTAGTATAGGGGGGGGCACCTACGAGCAGTACTTC.

The rearrangement uses TRBV5-1 and TRBJ2-3; 8 bases match TRBD1. Germline CDR1 SGHRS, CDR2 YFSETQ. Trimming cost V 4 bases and J 4 bases; bases outside gene matches: 8. There are 15 residues in the CDR3. CDR3 sequence reads: CASSGRGLKSDTQYF. The DNA for the CDR3 is TGCGCCAGCAGCGGCAGGGGGCTAAAGTCAGATACGCAGTATTTT.

This clone showed up just a few times. The rearrangement uses TRBV28 and TRBJ1-6; the D is unclear. The V and J ends lost 3 bases and 9 bases respectively, with 15 bases between them. CDR3 length: 15 amino acids. Germline CDR1 reads MDHEN; CDR2 reads SYDVKM. CDR3: CASSFRGDGGSPLHF. CDR3 nucleotide sequence: TGTGCCAGCAGTTTTCGGGGTGATGGTGGTTCACCCCTCCACTTT.

The chain uses TRBV9 and TRBJ2-1, with a tentative D call TRBD1 (5 bases). Germline V gene data show CDR1 as SGDLS and CDR2 as YYNGEE. The CDR3 totals 15 residues. Trimming pared 0 bases from V and 7 bases from J, leaving 14 bases between. Written as DNA, the CDR3 is TGTGCCAGCAGCGTAGGGCTGGGGCCGGAAAATGAGCAGTTCTTC. Translating gives CASSVGLGPENEQFF.

The V call is TRBV6-1, the J call TRBJ2-3; 14 bases line up with TRBD2. From germline, CDR1 is MNHNS and CDR2 SASEGT. V gave up 4 bases and J gave up 7 bases; unmatched junction bases: 7. There are 16 residues in the CDR3. CDR3 protein: CASSGLAGGDKNTQYF. CDR3 coding DNA: TGTGCCAGCAGTGGACTAGCGGGGGGGGACAAGAATACGCAGTATTTT.